One and the same sample provided the 27 T cell receptor beta chains below, sequenced in a study of shared clonotypes between healthy human individuals. Clones were sequenced by immunoSEQ multiplex PCR, and TCRdb holds only the in-frame ones, with some missing. In the table there are 2 million to 2.5 million clones, just under 95% of which are singletons. Input material: naive CD4+ T cells from PBMCs. The subset was: CD45RA+ positively selected. The source is a man in his late teens or twenties in good health. Some clones in this sample may be carry-over from other donors' samples.

The chain uses TRBV7-6 and TRBJ2-3, with a tentative D call TRBD2 (6 bases). The CDR3 is made up of 14 amino acids. Germline CDR1 and CDR2: SGHVS and FNYEAQ. Trimming cost V 5 bases and J 5 bases, with 14 bases left between them. The CDR3 reads CASSTRLEGDTQYF. CDR3 in DNA: TGTGCCAGCAGCACGCGACTAGAGGGAGATACGCAGTATTTT.

The V and J genes are TRBV4-2 and TRBJ2-5; tentative D call: TRBD1 (5 bases). The CDR3 consists of 16 residues. V lost 1 base, J lost 2 bases, and 14 bases lay in between. Germline loops: CDR1 LGHNA, CDR2 YNFKEQ. The CDR3 region has the DNA TGTGCCAGCAGCCAAGTTGGGGCAGAGAAACAAGAGACCCAGTACTTC. It yields the protein CASSQVGAEKQETQYF.

V gene TRBV28 combines with J gene TRBJ2-6, with D possibly TRBD1 on 5 matching bases. Trimming shortened V by 5 bases and J by 2 bases, and 16 bases separated the two germline ends. This CDR3 has 17 amino acids. Germline-derived CDR1 and CDR2 are MDHEN and SYDVKM. The CDR3 reads CASSPRHQGPGANVLTF. CDR3 coding DNA: TGTGCCAGCAGTCCACGACATCAGGGCCCTGGGGCCAACGTCCTGACTTTC.

This clone is a singleton in its sample. The rearrangement uses TRBV12-2 and TRBJ1-5. TRBV12-2 is shown as a pseudogene. The CDR3 length is 17 residues. The CDR3 region is CASRPGVQSYSNQPQHF. CDR3 nucleotides: TGTGCAAGTCGCCCGGGTGTACAGTCTTATAGCAATCAGCCCCAGCATTTT.

The chain joins TRBV18 to TRBJ2-7, with 7 bases that match TRBD1. CDR3 length equals 15 residues. The trim removed 5 bases at V and 3 bases at J, leaving 10 bases unmatched. CDR1 KGHSH and CDR2 LQKENI come from the germline V gene. CDR3 DNA sequence: TGTGCCAGCTCAGACGCCGGGACAGAGATCTACGAGCAGTACTTC. It yields the protein CASSDAGTEIYEQYF.

This CDR3 reads CAWTNRGLGNQPQHF. The CDR3 nucleotides read TGTGCCTGGACGAACCGGGGACTTGGCAATCAGCCCCAGCATTTT. This chain connects TRBV30 to TRBJ1-5; D might be TRBD1 (5 bases). The germline CDR1 and CDR2 sequences are GTSNPN and SVGIG (reference sequence). Trimming left V 4 bases short and J 2 bases short, with 15 bases between. The CDR3 runs 15 residues.

This chain uses TRBV5-5 with TRBJ1-5, with D unclear. Germline CDR1 and CDR2: SGHKS and YYEKEE (reference sequence). The CDR3 loop spans 13 amino acids. V lost 3 bases to trimming and J lost 4 bases, with 8 bases between them. Here the CDR3 DNA reads TGTGCCAGCAGCTCCAGCCTTAATCAGCCCCAGCATTTT. Protein: CASSSSLNQPQHF.

This clone has just one count. This rearrangement joins TRBV28 to TRBJ2-7, with 8 bases that match TRBD1. Germline values: CDR1 MDHEN, CDR2 SYDVKM. V was clipped by 4 bases and J by 6 bases; unmatched bases: 8. The CDR3 extends over 14 amino acids. CDR3 sequence: CASSSPGQAFEQYF. As DNA, the CDR3 is TGTGCCAGCAGTTCGCCGGGACAGGCCTTCGAGCAGTACTTC.

The V gene is TRBV9, the J gene TRBJ1-2, with no clear D. CDR3 size: 13 residues. Germline CDR1 and CDR2: SGDLS and YYNGEE. V lost 4 bases to trimming and J lost 8 bases, with 15 bases between them. CDR3 in amino acids: CASSRRDGGGYTF. The CDR3 DNA is TGTGCCAGCAGCCGACGGGATGGAGGGGGCTACACCTTC.

The rearrangement joins TRBV2 to TRBJ1-4; D remains unclear. V lost 2 bases and J lost 7, with 11 bases in between. The CDR3 loop spans 14 amino acids. CDR1 SNHLY and CDR2 FYNNEI come from the germline V gene. The CDR3 is CASSESTMTEKLFF. The CDR3 DNA sequence: TGTGCCAGCAGTGAATCGACGATGACTGAAAAACTGTTTTTT.

This clone was seen only once. V is TRBV10-3 and J is TRBJ2-1; D is undetermined. Germline CDR1 ENHRY, CDR2 SYGVKD. This CDR3 is built from 15 residues. Trimming removed 2 bases at V and 2 bases at J, with 10 bases between. CDR3 protein: CAISEGGATYNEQFF. CDR3 nucleotides: TGTGCCATCAGTGAGGGTGGAGCGACCTACAATGAGCAGTTCTTC.

CDR3 DNA sequence: TGTGCCAGCTCACCACCGTTGGACGGTGAAAAACTGTTTTTT. Protein product: CASSPPLDGEKLFF. This chain uses TRBV18 with TRBJ1-4; unclear D gene. Trimming stripped 0 bases from V and 7 bases from J, with 9 bases between. The germline gives CDR1 KGHSH, CDR2 LQKENI. The CDR3 is 14 amino acids.

V and J are TRBV19 and TRBJ2-3, with TRBD2 identical over 7 bases. Per the germline V gene, CDR1 is LNHDA and CDR2 is SQIVND (reference sequence). The CDR3 contains 17 residues. V was clipped by 3 bases and J by 2 bases; unmatched bases: 11. The CDR3 protein is CASSMGSLRGNTDTQYF. The CDR3 DNA follows: TGTGCCAGTAGTATGGGGTCTTTGCGGGGGAACACAGATACGCAGTATTTT.

The chain couples TRBV6-1 to TRBJ1-1; the match to TRBD1 covers 10 bases. Germline-derived CDR1 and CDR2 are MNHNS and SASEGT. Trimming removed 0 bases from V and 3 bases from J; junction bases left unmatched: 1. This CDR3 has 15 amino acids. CDR3 DNA: TGTGCCAGCAGTGAAGCGGGACAGGGGCACACTGAAGCTTTCTTT. Translating it yields CASSEAGQGHTEAFF.

This clone came up a few times. The chain combines TRBV6-5 with TRBJ1-2, with D hard to call. Trimming shortened V by 0 bases and J by 8 bases, and 13 bases separated the two germline ends. The V gene's germline CDR1 is MNHEY and CDR2 SVGAGI. The CDR3 is 14 amino acids. The CDR3 bases are TGTGCCAGCAGTTACTCATCGGGGTCGGTGGGCTACACCTTC. Protein sequence: CASSYSSGSVGYTF.

Comments on this clone: At the DNA level, this CDR3 is encoded by other sequences in the same sample as well. J is TRBJ2-1 and V is TRBV28; unclear D gene. Trimming stripped 4 bases from V and 0 bases from J, with 10 bases between. The CDR3 spans 15 residues. CDR1 is MDHEN, CDR2 SYDVKM, per germline. The CDR3 nucleotides are TGTGCCAGCAGTTCTGGCGGTAGCTCCTACAATGAGCAGTTCTTC. As protein: CASSSGGSSYNEQFF.

As regards this clone: Other DNA sequences in the sample encode the same CDR3. The chain couples TRBV7-6 to TRBJ1-3; no definite D call. The CDR3 contains 14 residues. The V end was cut by 1 base, the J end by 0 bases, with 4 bases between. From germline, CDR1 is SGHVS and CDR2 FNYEAQ. The CDR3 nucleotides are TGTGCCAGCAGCTTAGGGAACTCTGGAAACACCATATATTTT. This encodes CASSLGNSGNTIYF.

The chain links TRBV9 to TRBJ2-1, with 8 bases fitting TRBD1. The CDR3 is 13 amino acids. In germline, CDR1 is SGDLS, CDR2 YYNGEE. V gave up 3 bases and J gave up 6 bases; unmatched junction bases: 2. CDR3 nucleotides: TGTGCCAGCAGCGAGACAGGGGTCAATGAGCAGTTCTTC. This sequence encodes CASSETGVNEQFF.

Notes on this clone: Other DNA sequences in the sample encode the same CDR3. The rearrangement joins TRBV28 to TRBJ1-1; D not resolved. The germline V and J ends were trimmed by 2 bases and 3 bases, with 4 bases remaining between them. Germline V gives CDR1 MDHEN, CDR2 SYDVKM. CDR3 size: 12 residues. CDR3 coding DNA: TGTGCCAGCAGTTTAGGGCACACTGAAGCTTTCTTT. Translated: CASSLGHTEAFF.

The chain links TRBV7-2 to TRBJ2-5, with D maybe TRBD2 (6 bases). V lost 5 bases, J lost 5 bases, and 15 bases lay in between. Germline loops: CDR1 SGHTA, CDR2 FQGNSA. The length of the CDR3 is 14 residues. In DNA form, the CDR3 reads TGTGCCAGCAGCCGTGCGGACCGGGGGGAGACCCAGTACTTC. It codes for CASSRADRGETQYF.

The chain links TRBV4-1 to TRBJ2-2; D uncertain. The CDR3 has 16 amino acids. Germline V lookup: CDR1 MGHRA, CDR2 YSYEKL. The V end lost 0 bases, the J end lost 2 bases, and 10 bases lay between the germline ends. The chain's CDR3 is CASSQDAGRNTGELFF. CDR3 in DNA: TGCGCCAGCAGCCAAGATGCCGGACGCAACACCGGGGAGCTGTTTTTT.

The chain combines TRBV6-6 with TRBJ2-2, with D uncertain. Looked up from germline, CDR1 is MNHNY and CDR2 is SVGAGI (reference sequence). The CDR3 extends over 13 amino acids. The V end was cut by 3 bases, the J end by 7 bases, with 9 bases between. The CDR3 DNA reads as TGTGCCAGCAGTTATTCAGGTCTCGGGGAGCTGTTTTTT. Its protein is CASSYSGLGELFF.

The chain couples TRBV5-1 to TRBJ2-1, with 8 bases that match TRBD1. With V trimmed by 0 bases and J by 8 bases, 7 bases remained unmatched. CDR1 is SGHRS, CDR2 YFSETQ, per germline. The CDR3 runs 15 residues. The chain's CDR3 is CASSLDRGIRDEQFF. CDR3 DNA sequence: TGCGCCAGCAGCTTGGACAGGGGGATAAGGGATGAGCAGTTCTTC.

The CDR3 coding sequence is TGTGCCAGTACCCTTAGACGGGGGCTCGGAGAGGAGACCCAGTACTTC. Translating it yields CASTLRRGLGEETQYF. The chain employs TRBV7-9 and TRBJ2-5; D may match TRBD1 or TRBD2 (6 bases each). Per germline, CDR1 SEHNR and CDR2 FQNEAQ (reference sequence). The CDR3 has 16 amino acids. V was trimmed by 9 bases and J by 5 bases, leaving 25 bases between them.

The V and J genes are TRBV5-4 and TRBJ2-6; no clear D. This CDR3 is built from 16 residues. The germline CDR1 and CDR2 sequences are SGHNT and YYREEE (reference sequence). Trimming stripped 5 bases from V and 1 base from J, with 13 bases between. The CDR3 region has the DNA TGTGCCAGCAGGGCGACACCAAGGTCTGGGGCCAACGTCCTGACTTTC. Residues: CASRATPRSGANVLTF.

This clone occurred a few times. This rearrangement joins TRBV7-9 to TRBJ1-3, with D perhaps matching TRBD1 (6 bases). V dropped 5 bases and J dropped 4 bases, with 18 bases sitting between them. The CDR3 is 16 amino acids. Per the germline V gene, CDR1 is SEHNR and CDR2 is FQNEAQ (reference sequence). The chain's CDR3 is CASSDLAGAYGNTIYF. In DNA form, the CDR3 reads TGTGCCAGCAGCGATCTTGCGGGGGCGTACGGAAACACCATATATTTT.

This clone appeared a single time. The genes are TRBV6-6 and TRBJ1-2; a weak D match, TRBD1 (5 bases). The CDR3 extends over 15 amino acids. V lost 5 bases and J lost 1, with 14 bases in between. Germline V CDR1 and CDR2: MNHNY, SVGAGI (reference sequence). CDR3 protein: CASSDDRPYNYGYTF. The CDR3, as DNA: TGTGCCAGCAGTGACGACAGACCTTATAACTATGGCTACACCTTC.